The source of this T cell receptor beta chain is a study of cytomegalovirus exposure and HLA in healthy donors. Broader study findings: Among the CMV-associated chains, a few were confirmed in vitro as specific for CMV antigens.

As concerns this clone: Its antigen is unknown.

Data came from immunoSEQ multiplex PCR; TCRdb stores just in-frame clones and leaves some out. The table has about 260,000 clones, 90% seen once. CDR3 length: 14 residues. With 4 bases removed from V and 3 bases from J, the gap between germline ends came to 13 bases. Germline values: CDR1 MDHEN, CDR2 SYDVKM. The rearrangement joins TRBV28 to TRBJ2-7; possible D gene TRBD2, 5 bases. The sequence was obtained from a young woman in good health and CMV-seronegative. Material for sequencing was PBMCs. Here the CDR3 DNA reads TGTGCCAGCAGTTATTCTCCCCGGGGCTACGAGCAGTACTTC. This translates into CASSYSPRGYEQYF.